This T cell receptor (beta chain) stems from a study of CD8 T cells in ankylosing spondylitis. Study outcomes and limitations: A TCR beta motif of eight or nine highly homologous variants seemed to mark ankylosing spondylitis blood. Disease-associated clonotypes exhibited CD8+ identity and were relatively infrequent in peripheral blood. Significant enrichment of disease-linked clones was reportedly seen in matched ankylosing spondylitis synovial fluid. Previous work reported some of these motif variants in the synovial fluid and blood of reactive arthritis.

Details on this clonotype: What it binds is not known.

Germline CDR1 and CDR2: MGHDK and SYGVNS. This CDR3 spans 13 amino acids. The V end lost 3 bases, the J end lost 4 bases, and 9 bases lay between the germline ends. Molecular-barcoded quantitative 5'-RACE produced these TCR beta libraries. TCRdb reanalysed the 5' RACE reads using MiXCR and keeps one entry per CDR3 protein. Here the sample spans some 330,000 distinct CDR3 sequences, 8% being singletons. The chain recombines TRBV25-1 with TRBJ2-5, with a weak D call TRBD1 (5 bases). Material for sequencing was blood, either unsorted or a sorted T cell fraction (not recorded which). The TCR sequence derives from a male donor with ankylosing spondylitis. Here the CDR3 DNA reads TGTGCCAGCAGTGATGGGGCTAGAGAGACCCAGTACTTC. This translates into CASSDGARETQYF.